The present entry profiles one T cell receptor beta chain with its context. This receptor's antigen is unknown. The record has no base qualities; no much larger clone is one base away. The germline V gene supplies CDR1 MNHEY and CDR2 SVGAGI. The junction shows trimming of 7 bases on V and 12 bases on J, and the gene matches do not reach 16 bases of it. Measured from the cysteine to the phenylalanine, the CDR3 is 14 residues long. CDR3 DNA only is kept here, 42 bases in frame from base 1. The donors were healthy, HIV-negative adults who had no recently reported acute infections or vaccinations. All donors were Caucasian adults living in Nashville, Tennessee, USA. CD4+ T cells were enriched by magnetic negative selection, after which naive cells were positively selected on CD45RA and the negative fraction was taken as the memory subset. After blood collection by leukapheresis, PBMCs were isolated using Ficoll-Histopaque density gradient centrifugation and then cryopreserved in the vapor phase of liquid nitrogen. Analytical flow cytometry was used to check the purity and quantity of every magnetically sorted T cell population. Each sorted fraction had its genomic DNA isolated and then quantified by UV absorbance on a Nanodrop 2000c.

Using the deep immunoSEQ assay, multiplex PCR amplified TCR CDR3 regions from genomic DNA. Extracted genomic DNA from each cell subset was distributed evenly across all wells of several immunoSEQ 96-well plates, and each plate was treated as a replicate. For sorted subsets, each replicate PCR was loaded with roughly 200 ng genomic DNA, equivalent to 30,000 or so T cell genomes. Purified libraries were measured with a Qubit 3.0 fluorometer, size-checked on a Bioanalyzer 2100, and measured again with the KAPA Library Quantification kit. Each immunoSEQ 96-well plate was sequenced on its own single-read 150-cycle Illumina NextSeq 550 flow cell. As for how the authors treated the data: Because the immunoSEQ output included only junctional sequences and no quality scores, the filtering could not be the same as the filtering used for full-length reads. Sequences were annotated with PyIR, a Python wrapper for IgBLAST v1.9, and V/J genes and CDR3 were assigned using IMGT germline references. Reads were filtered out if the reads had weak V/J assignments (E-value above 1e-6), no CDR3, stop codons, out-of-frame junctions, or ambiguous translated residues. V3J clonotypes were defined by identical inferred V gene, J gene, and CDR3 amino acid sequence. Percentage overlap between repertoires was computed as shared unique clonotypes divided by the size of the smaller repertoire. Repertoire richness was assessed with RTK rarefaction, the Chao1 estimator, and Recon v2.1 estimates of unobserved clonotypes. Generation probabilities for all TCRbeta clonotypes obtained by the gDNA method from a handful of donors were computed using OLGA. TCRdb mirrors the immuneACCESS table, restricted to in-frame sequences. Some clones are absent from its copies; in checked studies, under half trace to an unresolved V gene, and the reason for the others is unknown. That table supplies the V and J calls and clone size; D and trimming were determined from the DNA. The sample table records some 2,500,000 clones; 90% to 95% of these occur just once. The ten largest make up around 0.37% of the sample.

These data originate in a study of shared clonotypes between healthy human individuals (dated by TCRdb to 2018 to 2021). Broadly, across the study: The cohort included three men and a couple of women between 18 and 49 years of age. Each donor's leukapheresis produced roughly between roughly 0.85 and 10 billion PBMCs. Blood TCR repertoires of about 5 healthy adults were deeply sequenced to estimate repertoire size and the extent of clonotype sharing between individuals. To increase sequencing depth and limit assay-specific biases, TCR repertoire library preparation and sequencing were carried out by different laboratories using diverse techniques. For each donor, CD4 naive and CD4 memory were each run on three plates, CD8 naive on two plates, and CD8 memory on one plate.

General conclusions and limits of the study: When several donors were compared, the shared fraction of clonotypes was 5% to 6.5% for naive CD4, over 3% for naive CD8, more than 2% for memory CD4, and 0.3% to 0.5% for memory CD8. Even with the large sequencing depth, rarefaction of the sorted-subset datasets indicated that sequencing was incomplete. Compared with non-shared clonotypes, the clonotypes found in all four sorted-subset donors had higher generation probabilities. Because the study included a small number of donors, the genetic and exposure-history diversity represented was limited. Based on pairwise subsampling, the degree of clonotype sharing among donors was expected to be affected by sequencing depth. Estimated clonotype richness was generally larger for naive than for memory subsets. Only blood was sampled, and tissue TCR repertoires likely differ from those in blood.

Sequencing was done on a sample of naive CD4+ T cells from PBMCs. The meaning of the sample's cell subset or site label: CD45RA+ positively selected. The clonotype comes from a man aged 18 to 35 in good health. Some clones in this sample may be carry-over from other donors' samples. The chain links TRBV6-5 with TRBJ1-1; a stretch of 8 junction bases matches TRBD1. The CDR3 region: CASTMPGTGPTTFF. The nucleotides read TGTGCCAGCACTATGCCGGGGACAGGACCCACGACTTTCTTT.